The entry below describes one TCR beta chain. The CDR3 contains 13 residues. Germline CDR1 and CDR2: SGHRS and YFSETQ. V lost 3 bases and J 3 bases, leaving 8 bases between the germline ends. These data are taken from a study of human T cells and chemical hapten exposure. About the research overall: An area of 2 cm by around 2 cm on upper inner arm skin received 2% DPC for sensitization.

The library attached unique molecular identifiers to individual cDNA molecules. In TCRdb, the RACE reads were re-called with MiXCR into one record per CDR3 protein. The table has some 79,000 distinct CDR3 sequences, 7% to 8% seen once. Noted time point: patch test 1, 2 weeks after DPC sensitization. Treatment reported: therapeutic diphenylcyclopropenone sensitization with weekly scalp DPC. Sequencing used whole blood, obtained in connection with sensitization to the hapten diphenylcyclopropenone (DPC). V usage is TRBV5-1 and J usage is TRBJ2-3; D unclear. This TCR came from a woman aged 25 to 39 with alopecia areata. Some clones in this sample may be carry-over from other donors' samples. The CDR3 region has the DNA TGCGCCAGCAGCTCCACACCAACAGATACGCAGTATTTT. It specifies CASSSTPTDTQYF.